This is a list of T cell receptor beta chains from one sample in a study of blood T cell repertoires in COVID-19. Profiling relied on immunoSEQ multiplex PCR, and the TCRdb table lists in-frame clones only, not all of them. Of more than 200,000 clones listed, 83% are singletons. The specimen sequenced was peripheral blood. These receptor sequences come from a man in his forties with active or convalescent COVID-19. The CDR3 runs from the conserved cysteine through the conserved F or W. Each record gives: CDR3 protein, CDR3 DNA, V gene, J gene, clone size, D gene. D genes are given only for firm matches. Clone size appears in some rows only: once, few, many, or a class for an expanded clone.

CDR3aa: CATSDASRVRELFF
CDR3nt: TGTGCCACCAGTGATGCCTCCAGGGTCCGGGAGCTGTTTTTT
v_gene: TRBV24-1
j_gene: TRBJ2-2
abundance: .
d_gene: .

CDR3aa: CAWNMDRGTPLHF
CDR3nt: TGTGCCTGGAACATGGACAGGGGGACACCCCTCCACTTT
v_gene: TRBV30
j_gene: TRBJ1-6
abundance: .
d_gene: TRBD1

CDR3aa: CASSYWTGGNEQFF
CDR3nt: TGTGCCAGCAGTTACTGGACAGGGGGCAATGAGCAGTTCTTC
v_gene: TRBV6-2/TRBV6-3
j_gene: TRBJ2-1
abundance: .
d_gene: TRBD1

CDR3aa: CATSDSGNGYTF
CDR3nt: TGTGCCACCAGTGATTCAGGGAATGGCTACACCTTC
v_gene: TRBV24-1
j_gene: TRBJ1-2
abundance: .
d_gene: .

CDR3aa: CSVITGASNQPQHF
CDR3nt: TGCAGCGTTATTACAGGGGCTAGCAATCAGCCCCAGCATTTT
v_gene: TRBV29-1
j_gene: TRBJ1-5
abundance: .
d_gene: TRBD1

CDR3aa: CASSIYRTEAFF
CDR3nt: TGTGCCAGCAGTATTTACAGGACTGAAGCTTTCTTT
v_gene: TRBV2
j_gene: TRBJ1-1
abundance: .
d_gene: .

CDR3aa: CASSLDQPGGEAYNEQFF
CDR3nt: TGTGCCAGCAGCTTAGATCAGCCAGGGGGCGAGGCCTACAATGAGCAGTTCTTC
v_gene: TRBV11-3
j_gene: TRBJ2-1
abundance: .
d_gene: TRBD1

CDR3aa: CASSQGAGEQFF
CDR3nt: TGTGCCAGCAGCCAAGGGGCAGGTGAGCAGTTCTTC
v_gene: TRBV3-1/TRBV3-2
j_gene: TRBJ2-1
abundance: .
d_gene: .

CDR3aa: CASSFGGDTQYF
CDR3nt: TGTGCCAGCAGCTTCGGAGGGGATACGCAGTATTTT
v_gene: TRBV5-4
j_gene: TRBJ2-3
abundance: .
d_gene: .

CDR3aa: CASSPRLFRSPLHF
CDR3nt: TGTGCCAGCAGTCCCAGGCTCTTTAGGTCACCCCTCCACTTT
v_gene: TRBV6-5
j_gene: TRBJ1-6
abundance: .
d_gene: .

CDR3aa: CATHPRGGNEQFF
CDR3nt: TGTGCCACTCACCCTCGCGGTGGCAATGAGCAGTTCTTC
v_gene: TRBV19
j_gene: TRBJ2-1
abundance: once
d_gene: .

CDR3aa: CASSPRDRGFMNTEAFF
CDR3nt: TGCGCCAGCAGCCCCCGGGACAGGGGTTTCATGAACACTGAAGCTTTCTTT
v_gene: TRBV4-1
j_gene: TRBJ1-1
abundance: .
d_gene: TRBD1

CDR3aa: CASSYGGGGGTDTQYF
CDR3nt: TGTGCCAGCAGTTACGGCGGCGGGGGGGGTACAGATACGCAGTATTTT
v_gene: TRBV6-5
j_gene: TRBJ2-3
abundance: few
d_gene: TRBD2

CDR3aa: CASSPPGRTANEKLFF
CDR3nt: TGTGCCAGCTCACCACCGGGGCGGACAGCTAATGAAAAACTGTTTTTT
v_gene: TRBV18
j_gene: TRBJ1-4
abundance: .
d_gene: .

CDR3aa: CASSPLDSAQMEQYF
CDR3nt: TGTGCCAGCTCACCACTCGACAGCGCTCAAATGGAGCAGTACTTC
v_gene: TRBV18
j_gene: TRBJ2-7
abundance: .
d_gene: .

CDR3aa: CASSLRGSSGVQETQYF
CDR3nt: TGTGCCAGCAGCTTACGCGGTAGTAGCGGGGTACAAGAGACCCAGTACTTC
v_gene: TRBV11-2
j_gene: TRBJ2-5
abundance: .
d_gene: TRBD2

CDR3aa: CASSTLNEGSSSPLHF
CDR3nt: TGTGCCAGTAGTACCCTGAACGAGGGTTCCAGTTCACCCCTCCACTTT
v_gene: TRBV19
j_gene: TRBJ1-6
abundance: once
d_gene: .

CDR3aa: CASSYSGGGNQPQHF
CDR3nt: TGTGCCAGCAGTTACTCGGGCGGGGGCAATCAGCCCCAGCATTTT
v_gene: TRBV6-5
j_gene: TRBJ1-5
abundance: few
d_gene: .

CDR3aa: CASKSEGNTEAFF
CDR3nt: TGTGCGAGTAAGTCTGAGGGGAACACTGAAGCTTTCTTT
v_gene: TRBV19
j_gene: TRBJ1-1
abundance: .
d_gene: .

CDR3aa: CASSQYSGRSYNEQFF
CDR3nt: TGCGCCAGCAGCCAATATAGCGGGAGGTCCTACAATGAGCAGTTCTTC
v_gene: TRBV5-1
j_gene: TRBJ2-1
abundance: .
d_gene: TRBD2

CDR3aa: CASSFGRAGANEQFF
CDR3nt: TGCGCCAGCAGCTTTGGGAGAGCGGGAGCGAATGAGCAGTTCTTC
v_gene: TRBV5-1
j_gene: TRBJ2-1
abundance: .
d_gene: TRBD2

CDR3aa: CASSLGQASYEQYF
CDR3nt: TGTGCCAGCAGTTTGGGACAGGCCTCCTACGAGCAGTACTTC
v_gene: TRBV6-5
j_gene: TRBJ2-7
abundance: .
d_gene: TRBD1

CDR3aa: CATKGEGGGYTF
CDR3nt: TGTGCCACCAAGGGCGAAGGGGGAGGCTACACCTTC
v_gene: TRBV24-1
j_gene: TRBJ1-2
abundance: .
d_gene: .

CDR3aa: CASSRGLPSVTGELFF
CDR3nt: TGTGCCAGCAGCAGGGGACTACCATCGGTCACCGGGGAGCTGTTTTTT
v_gene: TRBV5-6
j_gene: TRBJ2-2
abundance: .
d_gene: TRBD2

CDR3aa: CASSPNTGTSKGNIQYF
CDR3nt: TGTGCCAGCAGCCCAAACACCGGGACTAGCAAAGGAAACATTCAGTACTTC
v_gene: TRBV7-6
j_gene: TRBJ2-4
abundance: .
d_gene: TRBD2

CDR3aa: CASSQSTVEGATQYF
CDR3nt: TGTGCCAGCAGCCAATCGACCGTGGAGGGCGCGACCCAGTACTTC
v_gene: TRBV3-1/TRBV3-2
j_gene: TRBJ2-5
abundance: many
d_gene: .

CDR3aa: CASSPRAGTQYF
CDR3nt: TGTGCTAGCAGCCCCCGGGCGGGGACCCAGTACTTC
v_gene: TRBV7-7
j_gene: TRBJ2-5
abundance: .
d_gene: .

CDR3aa: CASSQRTSGGYNEQFF
CDR3nt: TGCGCCAGCAGCCAGAGGACTAGCGGGGGGTACAATGAGCAGTTCTTC
v_gene: TRBV4-1
j_gene: TRBJ2-1
abundance: few
d_gene: TRBD2

CDR3aa: CASSPGGGFTEKLFF
CDR3nt: TGCGCCAGCAGCCCGGGAGGGGGCTTTACTGAAAAACTGTTTTTT
v_gene: TRBV4-3
j_gene: TRBJ1-4
abundance: .
d_gene: TRBD1

CDR3aa: CASSIVLAGPLVQYF
CDR3nt: TGTGCCAGTAGTATAGTGCTAGCGGGGCCTCTCGTTCAGTACTTC
v_gene: TRBV19
j_gene: TRBJ2-4
abundance: .
d_gene: TRBD2

CDR3aa: CSVEQRGQHPNTEAFF
CDR3nt: TGCAGCGTTGAACAGAGGGGACAGCACCCGAACACTGAAGCTTTCTTT
v_gene: TRBV29-1
j_gene: TRBJ1-1
abundance: .
d_gene: TRBD1

CDR3aa: CASSQRQGTTEAFF
CDR3nt: TGCGCCAGCAGCCAGAGACAGGGGACCACTGAAGCTTTCTTT
v_gene: TRBV4-1
j_gene: TRBJ1-1
abundance: .
d_gene: TRBD1

CDR3aa: CASSKVGGAGEPQHF
CDR3nt: TGTGCCAGCTCCAAAGTAGGGGGCGCTGGGGAGCCCCAGCATTTT
v_gene: TRBV2
j_gene: TRBJ1-5
abundance: .
d_gene: TRBD1

CDR3aa: CAWSVQRASNQPQHF
CDR3nt: TGTGCCTGGAGTGTACAGCGGGCTAGCAATCAGCCCCAGCATTTT
v_gene: TRBV30
j_gene: TRBJ1-5
abundance: .
d_gene: .

CDR3aa: CALRRGERGSPLHF
CDR3nt: TGTGCCTTACGGCGCGGGGAAAGAGGATCACCCCTCCACTTT
v_gene: TRBV30
j_gene: TRBJ1-6
abundance: .
d_gene: .

CDR3aa: CASSKRGRDRVHGEQYF
CDR3nt: TGTGCCAGCAGCAAGCGGGGGCGGGACAGGGTTCATGGCGAGCAGTACTTC
v_gene: TRBV21-1
j_gene: TRBJ2-7
abundance: .
d_gene: .

CDR3aa: CASSQFSGGMIPMNTEAFF
CDR3nt: TGCGCCAGCAGCCAATTTTCGGGGGGCATGATCCCTATGAACACTGAAGCTTTCTTT
v_gene: TRBV4-1
j_gene: TRBJ1-1
abundance: .
d_gene: .

CDR3aa: CASSPGTGFSGNTIYF
CDR3nt: TGTGCCAGTAGTCCCGGGACAGGTTTCTCTGGAAACACCATATATTTT
v_gene: TRBV19
j_gene: TRBJ1-3
abundance: .
d_gene: TRBD1

CDR3aa: CASSLGTGVEKLFF
CDR3nt: TGTGCCAGCAGTCTCGGGACAGGGGTTGAAAAACTGTTTTTT
v_gene: TRBV27
j_gene: TRBJ1-4
abundance: .
d_gene: TRBD1

CDR3aa: CASSPREGWGEQYF
CDR3nt: TGCGCCAGCAGCCCCCGGGAGGGGTGGGGCGAGCAGTACTTC
v_gene: TRBV5-1
j_gene: TRBJ2-7
abundance: .
d_gene: TRBD2

CDR3aa: CASSLGRRGNEQYF
CDR3nt: TGTGCCAGCAGTTTGGGGCGGAGAGGCAACGAGCAGTACTTC
v_gene: TRBV27
j_gene: TRBJ2-7
abundance: .
d_gene: .

CDR3aa: CASSASRVDTQYF
CDR3nt: TGCGCCAGCAGTGCGTCGCGCGTAGATACGCAGTATTTT
v_gene: TRBV10-2
j_gene: TRBJ2-3
abundance: .
d_gene: .

CDR3aa: CASSIVAENYGYTF
CDR3nt: TGTGCCAGTAGTATAGTAGCGGAGAACTATGGCTACACCTTC
v_gene: TRBV19
j_gene: TRBJ1-2
abundance: .
d_gene: .

CDR3aa: CATQTQGPGYGYTF
CDR3nt: TGTGCCACTCAAACCCAGGGCCCCGGGTATGGCTACACCTTC
v_gene: TRBV28
j_gene: TRBJ1-2
abundance: once
d_gene: .

CDR3aa: CASSVDRWGGGVTF
CDR3nt: TGTGCCAGCAGCGTAGATCGTTGGGGGGGTGGAGTCACCTTC
v_gene: TRBV9
j_gene: TRBJ1-2
abundance: .
d_gene: .